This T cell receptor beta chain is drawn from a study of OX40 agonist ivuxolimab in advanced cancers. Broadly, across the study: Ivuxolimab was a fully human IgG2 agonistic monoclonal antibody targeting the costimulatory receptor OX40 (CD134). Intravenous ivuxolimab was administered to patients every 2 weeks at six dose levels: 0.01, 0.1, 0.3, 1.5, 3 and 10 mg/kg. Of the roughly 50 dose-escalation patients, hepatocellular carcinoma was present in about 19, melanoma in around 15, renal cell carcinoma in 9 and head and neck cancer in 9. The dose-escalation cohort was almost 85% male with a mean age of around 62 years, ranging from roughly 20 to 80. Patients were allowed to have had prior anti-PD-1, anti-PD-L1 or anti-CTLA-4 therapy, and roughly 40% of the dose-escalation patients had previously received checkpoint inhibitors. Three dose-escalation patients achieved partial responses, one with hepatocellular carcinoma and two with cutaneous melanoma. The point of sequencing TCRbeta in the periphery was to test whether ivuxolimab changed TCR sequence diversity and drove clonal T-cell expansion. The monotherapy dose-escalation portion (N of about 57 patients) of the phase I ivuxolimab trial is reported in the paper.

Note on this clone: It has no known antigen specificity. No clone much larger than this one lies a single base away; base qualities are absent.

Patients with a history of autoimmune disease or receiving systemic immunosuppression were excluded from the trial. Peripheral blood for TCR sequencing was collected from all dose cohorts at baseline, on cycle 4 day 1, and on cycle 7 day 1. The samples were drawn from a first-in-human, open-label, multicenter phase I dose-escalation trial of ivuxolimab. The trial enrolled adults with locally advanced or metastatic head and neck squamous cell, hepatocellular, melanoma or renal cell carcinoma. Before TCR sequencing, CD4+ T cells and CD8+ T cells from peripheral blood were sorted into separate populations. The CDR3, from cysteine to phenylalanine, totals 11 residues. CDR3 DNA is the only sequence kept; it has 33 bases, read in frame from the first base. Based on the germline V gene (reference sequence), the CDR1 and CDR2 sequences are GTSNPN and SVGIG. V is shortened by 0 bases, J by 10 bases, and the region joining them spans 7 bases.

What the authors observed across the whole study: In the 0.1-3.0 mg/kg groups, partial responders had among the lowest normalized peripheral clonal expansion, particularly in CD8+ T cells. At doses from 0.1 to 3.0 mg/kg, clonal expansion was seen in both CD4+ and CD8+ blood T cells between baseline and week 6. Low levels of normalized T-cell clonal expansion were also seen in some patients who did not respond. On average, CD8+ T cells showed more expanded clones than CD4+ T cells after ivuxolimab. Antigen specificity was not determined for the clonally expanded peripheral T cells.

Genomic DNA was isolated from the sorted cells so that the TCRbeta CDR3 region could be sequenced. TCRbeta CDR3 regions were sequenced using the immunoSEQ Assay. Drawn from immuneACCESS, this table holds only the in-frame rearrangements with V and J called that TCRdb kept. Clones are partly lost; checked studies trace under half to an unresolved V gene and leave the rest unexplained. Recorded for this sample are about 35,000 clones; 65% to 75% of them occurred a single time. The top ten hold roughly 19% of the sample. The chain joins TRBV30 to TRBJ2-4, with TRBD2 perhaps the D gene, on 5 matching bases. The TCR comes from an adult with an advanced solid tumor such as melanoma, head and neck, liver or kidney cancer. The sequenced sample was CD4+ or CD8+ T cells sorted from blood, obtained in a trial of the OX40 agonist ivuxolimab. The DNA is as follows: TGTGCCTGGAGTGTACCGGGGATTCAGTACTTC. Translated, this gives CAWSVPGIQYF.